This T cell receptor (beta chain) is drawn from a study of T cell repertoires in cytomegalovirus infection. Study details: Public TCR beta signatures were indicative of both CMV infection and a matching HLA type.

Each CDR3 protein is one row after TCRdb ran MiXCR on the reads. In the table there are approximately 1,000,000 distinct CDR3 sequences, 30% to 40% of which are singletons. About this clonotype: As yet, its antigen is unknown.

Findings and limits, study-wide: Cumulative public TCR beta family frequency identified CMV carriers with the relevant HLA. Across the ex vivo response, the dominant clonotypes were HLA-C-restricted CMV-specific TCR beta clonotypes.

Germline CDR1 SQVTM, CDR2 ANQGSEA. CDR3 size: 15 residues. V was shortened by 3 bases and J by 0 bases, with 9 bases between the two germline ends. The genes are TRBV29-1 and TRBJ2-6, with D perhaps TRBD2 (5 bases). Sequences were derived from cultured CD8+ T cells from PBMCs, sampled from culture after CMV antigen stimulation. This TCR was recovered from a human donor in good health (CMV status not recorded). Some clones in this sample may be carry-over from other donors' samples. This CDR3 is CSVEAGYSGANVLTF. In nucleotides, the CDR3 is TGCAGCGTTGAGGCGGGCTACTCTGGGGCCAACGTCCTGACTTTC.